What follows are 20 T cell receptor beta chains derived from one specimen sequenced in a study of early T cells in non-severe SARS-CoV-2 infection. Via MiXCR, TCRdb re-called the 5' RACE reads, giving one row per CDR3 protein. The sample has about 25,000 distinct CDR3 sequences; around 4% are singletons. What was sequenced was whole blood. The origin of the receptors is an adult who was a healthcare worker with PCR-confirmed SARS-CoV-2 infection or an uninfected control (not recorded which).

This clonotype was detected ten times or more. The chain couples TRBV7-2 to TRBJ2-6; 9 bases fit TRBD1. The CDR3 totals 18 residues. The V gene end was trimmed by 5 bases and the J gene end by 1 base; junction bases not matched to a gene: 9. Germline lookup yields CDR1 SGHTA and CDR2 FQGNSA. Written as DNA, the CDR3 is TGTGCCAGCAGCAACAACAGGGGGCGAACGTCTGGGGCCAACGTCCTGACTTTC. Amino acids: CASSNNRGRTSGANVLTF.

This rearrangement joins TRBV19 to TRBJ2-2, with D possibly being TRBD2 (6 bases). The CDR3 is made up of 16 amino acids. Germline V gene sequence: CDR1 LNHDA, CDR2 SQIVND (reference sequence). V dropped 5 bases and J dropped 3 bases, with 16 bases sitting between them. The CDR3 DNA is TGTGCCAGTAGTCAAAATCTAGGGACTTACACCGGGGAGCTGTTTTTT. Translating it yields CASSQNLGTYTGELFF. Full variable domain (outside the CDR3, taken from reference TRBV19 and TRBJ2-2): DGGITQSPKYLFRKEGQNVTLSCEQNLNHDAMYWYRQDPGQGLRLIYYSQIVNDFQKGDIAEGYSVSREKKESFPLTVTSAQKNPTAFYLCASSQNLGTYTGELFFGEGSRLTVL.

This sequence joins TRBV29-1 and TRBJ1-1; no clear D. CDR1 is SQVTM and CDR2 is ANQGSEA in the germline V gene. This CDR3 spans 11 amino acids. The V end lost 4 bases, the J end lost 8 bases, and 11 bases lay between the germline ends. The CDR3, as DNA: TGCAGCGTTGTGGTGGCAGCCGAAGCTTTCTTT. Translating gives CSVVVAAEAFF.

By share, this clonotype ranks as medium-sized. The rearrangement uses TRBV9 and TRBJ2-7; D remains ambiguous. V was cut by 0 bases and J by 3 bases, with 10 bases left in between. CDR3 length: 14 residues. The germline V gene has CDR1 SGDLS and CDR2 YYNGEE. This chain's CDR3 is CASSVAAGNYEQYF. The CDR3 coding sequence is TGTGCCAGCAGCGTAGCGGCAGGAAACTACGAGCAGTACTTC.

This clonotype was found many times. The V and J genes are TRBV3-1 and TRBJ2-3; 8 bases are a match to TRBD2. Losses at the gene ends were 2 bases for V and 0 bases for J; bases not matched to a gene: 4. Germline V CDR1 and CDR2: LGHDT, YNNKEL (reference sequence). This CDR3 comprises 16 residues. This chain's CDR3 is CASSQYSGISTDTQYF. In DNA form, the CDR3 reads TGTGCCAGCAGCCAATATAGCGGGATAAGCACAGATACGCAGTATTTT.

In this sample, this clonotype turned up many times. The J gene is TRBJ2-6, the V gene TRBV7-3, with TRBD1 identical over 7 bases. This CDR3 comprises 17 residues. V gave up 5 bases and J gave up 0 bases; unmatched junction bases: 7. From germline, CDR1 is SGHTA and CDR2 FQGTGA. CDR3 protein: CASSDRVTPSGANVLTF. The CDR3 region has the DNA TGTGCCAGCAGCGACAGGGTAACCCCCTCTGGGGCCAACGTCCTGACTTTC.

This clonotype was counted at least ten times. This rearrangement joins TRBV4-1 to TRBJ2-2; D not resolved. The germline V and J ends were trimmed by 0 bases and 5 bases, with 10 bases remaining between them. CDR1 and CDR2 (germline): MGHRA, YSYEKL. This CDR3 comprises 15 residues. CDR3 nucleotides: TGCGCCAGCAGCCAAGATGCGGCTTCAACCGGGGAGCTGTTTTTT. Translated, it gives CASSQDAASTGELFF.

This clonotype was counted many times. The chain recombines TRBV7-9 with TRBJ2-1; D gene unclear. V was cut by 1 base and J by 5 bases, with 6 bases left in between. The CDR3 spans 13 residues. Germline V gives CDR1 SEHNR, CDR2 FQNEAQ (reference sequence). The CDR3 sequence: CASSLDRHNEQFF. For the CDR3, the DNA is TGTGCCAGCAGCTTAGACCGGCACAATGAGCAGTTCTTC.

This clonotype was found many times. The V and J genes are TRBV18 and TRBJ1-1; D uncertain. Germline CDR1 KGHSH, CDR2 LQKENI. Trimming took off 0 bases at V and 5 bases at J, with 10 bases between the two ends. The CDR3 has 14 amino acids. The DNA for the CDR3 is TGTGCCAGCTCACCACCGGGCGGGAAGACTGAAGCTTTCTTT. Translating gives CASSPPGGKTEAFF.

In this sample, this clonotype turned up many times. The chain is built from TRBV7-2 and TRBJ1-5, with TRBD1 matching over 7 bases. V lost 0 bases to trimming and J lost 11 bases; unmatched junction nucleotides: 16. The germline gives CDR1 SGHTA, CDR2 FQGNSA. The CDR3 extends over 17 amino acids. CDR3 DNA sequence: TGTGCCAGCAGCTTAGCACCGGGACAGTGGGACGGGGGAGCCCAGCATTTT. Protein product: CASSLAPGQWDGGAQHF.

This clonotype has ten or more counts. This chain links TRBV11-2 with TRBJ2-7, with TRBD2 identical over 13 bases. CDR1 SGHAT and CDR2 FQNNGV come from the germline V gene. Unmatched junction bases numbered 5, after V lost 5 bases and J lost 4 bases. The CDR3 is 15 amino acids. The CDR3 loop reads CASSELAGGPYEQYV. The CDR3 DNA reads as TGTGCCAGCAGCGAACTAGCGGGAGGGCCTTACGAGCAGTACGTC.

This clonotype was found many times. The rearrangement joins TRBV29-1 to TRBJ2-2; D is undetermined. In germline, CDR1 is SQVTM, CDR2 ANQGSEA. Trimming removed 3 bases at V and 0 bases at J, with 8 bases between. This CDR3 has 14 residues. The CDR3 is CSVEALANTGELFF. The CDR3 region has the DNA TGCAGCGTTGAGGCACTTGCGAACACCGGGGAGCTGTTTTTT.

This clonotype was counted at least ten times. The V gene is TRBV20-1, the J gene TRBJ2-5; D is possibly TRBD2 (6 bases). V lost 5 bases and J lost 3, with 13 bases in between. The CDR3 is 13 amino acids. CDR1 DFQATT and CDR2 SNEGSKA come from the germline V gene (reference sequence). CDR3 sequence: CSAWDWGEETQYF. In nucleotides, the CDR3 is TGCAGTGCTTGGGATTGGGGGGAAGAGACCCAGTACTTC.

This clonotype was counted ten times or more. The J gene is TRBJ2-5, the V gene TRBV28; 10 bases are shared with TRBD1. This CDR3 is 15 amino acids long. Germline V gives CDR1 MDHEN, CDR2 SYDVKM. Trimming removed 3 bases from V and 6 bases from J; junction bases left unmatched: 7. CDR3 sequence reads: CASSLARDRGQTQYF. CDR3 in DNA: TGTGCCAGCAGTTTGGCCCGGGACAGGGGACAGACCCAGTACTTC.

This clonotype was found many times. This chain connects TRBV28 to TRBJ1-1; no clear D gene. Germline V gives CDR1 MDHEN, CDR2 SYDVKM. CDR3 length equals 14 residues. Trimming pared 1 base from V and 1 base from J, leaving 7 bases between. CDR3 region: CASSLYPGNTEAFF. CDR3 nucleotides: TGTGCCAGCAGTTTATACCCCGGGAACACTGAAGCTTTCTTT.

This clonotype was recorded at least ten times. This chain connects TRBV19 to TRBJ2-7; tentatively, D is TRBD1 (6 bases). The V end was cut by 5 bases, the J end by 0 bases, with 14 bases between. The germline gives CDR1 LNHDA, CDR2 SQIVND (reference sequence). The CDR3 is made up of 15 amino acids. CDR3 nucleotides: TGTGCCAGTAGTCCGGCGACAGGCGGCTCCTACGAGCAGTACTTC. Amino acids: CASSPATGGSYEQYF.

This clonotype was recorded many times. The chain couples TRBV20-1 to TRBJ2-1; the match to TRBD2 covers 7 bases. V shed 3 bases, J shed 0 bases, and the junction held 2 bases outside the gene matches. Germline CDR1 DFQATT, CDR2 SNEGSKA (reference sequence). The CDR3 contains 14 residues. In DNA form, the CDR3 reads TGCAGTGCTAGTAGCGGGCGCTCCTACAATGAGCAGTTCTTC. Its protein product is CSASSGRSYNEQFF.

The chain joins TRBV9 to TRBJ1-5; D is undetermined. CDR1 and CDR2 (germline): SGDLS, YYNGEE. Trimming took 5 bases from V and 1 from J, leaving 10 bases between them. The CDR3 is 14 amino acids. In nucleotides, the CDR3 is TGTGCCAGCAGTCCGGGGAGCAGCAATCAGCCCCAGCATTTT. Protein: CASSPGSSNQPQHF.

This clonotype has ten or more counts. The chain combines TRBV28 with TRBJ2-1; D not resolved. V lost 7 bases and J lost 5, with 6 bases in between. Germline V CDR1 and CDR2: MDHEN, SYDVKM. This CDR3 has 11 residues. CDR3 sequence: CASTTNNEQFF. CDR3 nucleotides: TGTGCCAGCACCACCAACAATGAGCAGTTCTTC.

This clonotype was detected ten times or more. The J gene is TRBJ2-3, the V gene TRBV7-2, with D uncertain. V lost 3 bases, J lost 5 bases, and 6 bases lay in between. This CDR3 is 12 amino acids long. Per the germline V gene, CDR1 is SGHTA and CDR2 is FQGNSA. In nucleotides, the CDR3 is TGTGCCAGCAGCTTGGTAGGAGATACGCAGTATTTT. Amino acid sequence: CASSLVGDTQYF.